A single sample gave rise to the 28 T cell receptor beta chains below, sequenced in a study of graft-versus-host responses after intestinal transplantation (dated by TCRdb to 2020 to 2022). Reading the label with the study, this specimen's time point is: cells obtained before transplantation from donor or recipient. No cognate antigen is known for these TCRs. To prepare the library, the immunoSEQ multiplex PCR assay was applied. TCRdb retrieved this table from immuneACCESS and kept in-frame rearrangements only. Not all clones are present; in checked studies, unresolved V genes account for under half, and no reason is known for the remainder. The sample table lists tens of thousands of clones, roughly 90% of them with a count of one. Around 1.7% of the sample is in the top ten clones. Sequencing was performed on unstimulated CD8+ T cells sorted from spleen or lymph node cells, taken before transplant. These receptors all come from a human donor who was the organ donor for an intestinal transplant.

This chain links TRBV5-1 with TRBJ2-2, with D unresolved. CDR3 length: 16 residues. In germline, CDR1 is SGHRS, CDR2 YFSETQ. Trimming removed 0 bases from V and 4 bases from J, with 13 bases in between. The CDR3 DNA is TGCGCCAGCAGCTTGGACCCAGGATACCTCACCGGGGAGCTGTTTTTT. Translated: CASSLDPGYLTGELFF.

The sample holds one count of this clone. The chain joins TRBV7-9 to TRBJ2-7, with 7 bases lining up with TRBD2. Germline CDR1 reads SEHNR; CDR2 reads FQNEAQ (reference sequence). The length of the CDR3 is 17 residues. The ends lost 7 bases at V and 1 base at J; junction bases unmatched: 16. The CDR3 here is CASTYKDWASGSYEQYF. CDR3 DNA sequence: TGTGCCAGCACCTATAAAGACTGGGCTAGCGGATCCTACGAGCAGTACTTC.

In its sample, this clone was seen once. The CDR3 DNA reads as TGTGCCAGCTACCCGGGACAGGGGGCTGGAAACACCATATATTTT. It specifies CASYPGQGAGNTIYF. The rearrangement joins TRBV7-8 to TRBJ1-3; 11 bases match TRBD1. CDR1 and CDR2 (germline): SGHVS, FQNEAQ. This CDR3 has 15 amino acids. Germline trimming cut 8 bases from V and 2 bases from J; bases unmatched to any gene: 5. Full variable domain (remainder filled in from reference TRBV7-8 and TRBJ1-3): GAGVSQSPRYKVAKRGQDVALRCDPISGHVSLFWYQQALGQGPEFLTYFQNEAQLDKSGLPSDRFFAERPEGSVSTLKIQRTQQEDSAVYLCASYPGQGAGNTIYFGEGSWLTVV.

The chain recombines TRBV7-9 with TRBJ1-2; TRBD1 is a possible D gene (6 bases). Germline V CDR1 and CDR2: SEHNR, FQNEAQ (reference sequence). V was clipped by 4 bases and J by 2 bases, with 23 bases between them. The CDR3 sequence is 18 residues long. CDR3 amino acids: CASSSTRTAPYMNYGYTF. CDR3 coding DNA: TGTGCCAGCAGCTCTACACGGACAGCTCCCTATATGAACTATGGCTACACCTTC.

The gene calls are TRBV28 and TRBJ2-7, with D possibly matching TRBD1 (5 bases). From germline, CDR1 is MDHEN and CDR2 SYDVKM. Trimming shortened V by 6 bases and J by 1 base, and 10 bases separated the two germline ends. The CDR3 contains 13 residues. The CDR3 bases are TGTGCCAGCAGACAGGTTGTGTCCTACGAGCAGTACTTC. This gives the protein CASRQVVSYEQYF. Full variable domain (outside the CDR3, taken from reference TRBV28 and TRBJ2-7): DVKVTQSSRYLVKRTGEKVFLECVQDMDHENMFWYRQDPGLGLRLIYFSYDVKMKEKGDIPEGYSVSREKKERFSLILESASTNQTSMYLCASRQVVSYEQYFGPGTRLTVT.

The count of this clone is one. This rearrangement joins TRBV9 to TRBJ2-1; D is possibly TRBD1 (6 bases). The CDR3 contains 16 residues. Germline V gene sequence: CDR1 SGDLS, CDR2 YYNGEE. Trimming took off 1 base at V and 4 bases at J, with 15 bases between the two ends. Here the CDR3 reads CASSVQGYTTYNEQFF. The CDR3 DNA sequence: TGTGCCAGCAGCGTACAGGGGTACACTACGTACAATGAGCAGTTCTTC. Based on the CDR3 plus reference TRBV9 and TRBJ2-1, the full variable domain is DSGVTQTPKHLITATGQRVTLRCSPRSGDLSVYWYQQSLDQGLQFLIQYYNGEERAKGNILERFSAQQFPDLHSELNLSSLELGDSALYFCASSVQGYTTYNEQFFGPGTRLTVL.

This clone occurred once. Other DNA variants within this sample encode the same CDR3. The chain links TRBV28 to TRBJ2-1; 7 bases fit TRBD1. V lost 5 bases and J lost 5; bases outside the gene matches: 6. CDR3 length: 14 residues. Germline values: CDR1 MDHEN, CDR2 SYDVKM. The CDR3 DNA reads as TGTGCCAGCAGTCCCCGGACAGGAAACAATGAGCAGTTCTTC. Amino acid sequence: CASSPRTGNNEQFF.

The chain joins TRBV7-6 to TRBJ2-7; TRBD1 is a possible D gene (6 bases). Trimming shortened V by 5 bases and J by 2 bases, and 10 bases separated the two germline ends. The V gene's germline CDR1 is SGHVS and CDR2 FNYEAQ. This CDR3 is built from 13 residues. The CDR3: CASSRDTTYEQYF. Written as DNA, the CDR3 is TGTGCCAGCAGCCGGGACACGACCTACGAGCAGTACTTC.

V is TRBV11-2 and J is TRBJ1-1, with D uncertain. Germline V gene data show CDR1 as SGHAT and CDR2 as FQNNGV. The V gene lost 1 base and the J gene lost 1 base, with 13 bases spanning the gap. This CDR3 is 16 amino acids long. The DNA for the CDR3 is TGTGCCAGCAGCTTAGTGAGGAGGTCGAAGAACACTGAAGCTTTCTTT. Encoded protein: CASSLVRRSKNTEAFF.

The CDR3 spells CASSFDRAEAFF. The CDR3 nucleotides are TGTGCCAGCAGTTTTGACAGGGCTGAAGCTTTCTTT. V is TRBV28 and J is TRBJ1-1; TRBD1 matches 7 bases. The CDR3 is 12 amino acids. V dropped 3 bases and J dropped 6; count of bases not matched to a gene: 1. CDR1 is MDHEN and CDR2 is SYDVKM in the germline V gene.

The chain carries TRBV29-1 and TRBJ2-5, with D tentatively TRBD1 (5 bases). The germline V gene has CDR1 SQVTM and CDR2 ANQGSEA. This CDR3 is built from 15 residues. V lost 2 bases and J 0 bases, leaving 13 bases between the germline ends. CDR3 DNA sequence: TGCAGCGTTGAACACTACCCCAGGGACCAAGAGACCCAGTACTTC. It codes for CSVEHYPRDQETQYF.

The chain links TRBV25-1 to TRBJ2-3; tentatively, D is TRBD1 (6 bases). Germline V gene lookup returns CDR1 MGHDK and CDR2 SYGVNS. This CDR3 spans 15 amino acids. V shed 0 bases and J shed 6 bases, with 13 bases lying between them. The CDR3 protein is CASSEYIQGFDTQYF. The CDR3 DNA is TGTGCCAGCAGTGAATATATACAGGGATTCGATACGCAGTATTTT.

About this clone: The junction shows a germline mismatch at one end, possibly a read error. The DNA for the CDR3 is TGTGCTAGCAGCTTAGGCCAGGGCAATGAGCAGTTCTTC. It translates to CASSLGQGNEQFF. The chain recombines TRBV7-7 with TRBJ2-1, with D perhaps matching TRBD1 (5 bases). CDR3 length: 13 amino acids. Germline V gene sequence: CDR1 SSHAT, CDR2 FNYEAQ (reference sequence).

J is TRBJ1-5 and V is TRBV7-8; 7 bases match TRBD1. Germline V gene sequence: CDR1 SGHVS, CDR2 FQNEAQ. V shed 5 bases, J shed 10 bases, and the junction held 11 bases outside the gene matches. The CDR3 is 14 amino acids. CDR3 loop: CASSNWTGRVPQHF. The CDR3 DNA follows: TGTGCCAGCAGCAATTGGACAGGTAGGGTCCCCCAGCATTTT.

This chain links TRBV5-1 with TRBJ2-1, with 10 bases matching TRBD2. This CDR3 contains 15 residues. Germline loops: CDR1 SGHRS, CDR2 YFSETQ. The V segment lost 2 bases and the J segment 5 bases; nucleotides outside the gene matches: 4. CDR3 nucleotides: TGCGCCAGCAGCTTAGCGGGGGGGTCTCACAATGAGCAGTTCTTC. Protein product: CASSLAGGSHNEQFF. Supplemented by reference TRBV5-1 and TRBJ2-1, the full variable domain reads KAGVTQTPRYLIKTRGQQVTLSCSPISGHRSVSWYQQTPGQGLQFLFEYFSETQRNKGNFPGRFSGRQFSNSRSEMNVSTLELGDSALYLCASSLAGGSHNEQFFGPGTRLTVL.

The chain uses TRBV6-6 and TRBJ1-5; a weak D match, TRBD1 (6 bases). V lost 5 bases and J lost 1, with 15 bases in between. The CDR3 has 16 amino acids. The germline V gene has CDR1 MNHNY and CDR2 SVGAGI (reference sequence). The CDR3 protein is CASSRTGMTSNQPQHF. The CDR3 coding sequence is TGTGCCAGCAGTAGAACAGGGATGACGAGCAATCAGCCCCAGCATTTT.

The gene calls are TRBV7-2 and TRBJ1-3; no reliable D call. The CDR3 has 16 amino acids. Trimming pared 1 base from V and 2 bases from J, leaving 12 bases between. The germline CDR1 and CDR2 sequences are SGHTA and FQGNSA. DNA of the CDR3: TGTGCCAGCAGCTTAGTTGCAGGCGTCGCTGGAAACACCATATATTTT. Its translation is CASSLVAGVAGNTIYF.

This chain's CDR3 is CSVPGQEGNEKLFF. As DNA, the CDR3 is TGCAGCGTACCGGGACAGGAAGGGAATGAAAAACTGTTTTTT. V gene TRBV29-1 combines with J gene TRBJ1-4; TRBD1 agrees at 8 bases. The CDR3 is 14 amino acids. V lost 6 bases and J lost 5; bases outside the gene matches: 8. Germline CDR1 is SQVTM and CDR2 is ANQGSEA.

The rearrangement joins TRBV29-1 to TRBJ1-3, with D unclear. Germline values: CDR1 SQVTM, CDR2 ANQGSEA. Trimming left V 3 bases short and J 0 bases short, with 9 bases between. The CDR3 totals 14 residues. CDR3: CSVDVDNSGNTIYF. The CDR3 region has the DNA TGCAGCGTTGACGTTGACAACTCTGGAAACACCATATATTTT.

As concerns this clone: Compared with germline, one end of the junction differs, possibly owing to a read error. This sequence joins TRBV29-1 and TRBJ2-7, with TRBD2 identical over 7 bases. Germline-derived CDR1 and CDR2 are SQVTM and ANQGSEA. The CDR3 spans 14 residues. CDR3 amino acids: CSVEEGPGGYEQYF. For the CDR3, the DNA is TGCAGCGTTGAAGAGGGACCGGGAGGCTACGAACAGTACTTC.

V and J are TRBV9 and TRBJ2-7; 7 nucleotides agree with TRBD2. This CDR3 region has 13 residues. V was pared by 9 bases and J by 0 bases, with 6 bases of the junction left unmatched. In germline, CDR1 is SGDLS, CDR2 YYNGEE. In DNA form, the CDR3 reads TGTGCCAACCCGGGGGGTCCCTCCTACGAGCAGTACTTC. Translated, it gives CANPGGPSYEQYF.

The chain carries TRBV7-8 and TRBJ2-7, with 10 bases identical to TRBD2. The CDR3 loop spans 14 amino acids. Germline V gives CDR1 SGHVS, CDR2 FQNEAQ. V shed 4 bases, J shed 2 bases, and the junction held 2 bases outside the gene matches. In DNA, the CDR3 is TGTGCCAGCAGCTCACTAGCGGGGCCCTACGAGCAGTACTTC. Protein: CASSSLAGPYEQYF.

A few counts support this clone. The genes are TRBV6-4 and TRBJ2-3; maybe TRBD2 (6 bases). V was cut by 4 bases and J by 0 bases, with 8 bases left in between. Germline V CDR1 and CDR2: MRHNA, SNTAGT. The CDR3 contains 14 residues. In nucleotides, the CDR3 is TGTGCCAGCAGTGTAGGGACTAGCACAGATACGCAGTATTTT. Amino acids: CASSVGTSTDTQYF.

The V call is TRBV28, the J call TRBJ2-1; D unresolved. CDR3 size: 10 residues. V lost 4 bases and J 9 bases, leaving 4 bases between the germline ends. Germline values: CDR1 MDHEN, CDR2 SYDVKM. The CDR3 region has the DNA TGTGCCAGCAGTTCTAGTGAGCAGTTCTTC. Protein: CASSSSEQFF.

The CDR3 DNA follows: TGCGCCAGCAGCCAAGATAAGGTAGCGGGAGAGATGAGCTCCTACAATGAGCAGTTCTTC. As protein: CASSQDKVAGEMSSYNEQFF. The genes are TRBV4-3 and TRBJ2-1; 9 nucleotides match TRBD2. Germline assignment: CDR1 LGHNA and CDR2 YSLEER. Losses at the gene ends were 0 bases for V and 0 bases for J; bases not matched to a gene: 12. The CDR3 length is 20 residues.

The chain has TRBV19 and TRBJ1-5; D might be TRBD1 (6 bases). Germline V gene lookup returns CDR1 LNHDA and CDR2 SQIVND (reference sequence). The CDR3 contains 15 residues. V lost 3 bases, J lost 5 bases, and 14 bases lay in between. CDR3 sequence: CASSMGGLMDQPQHF. The CDR3 DNA reads as TGTGCCAGTAGTATGGGGGGGCTAATGGATCAGCCCCAGCATTTT.

This chain uses TRBV12-5 with TRBJ1-1; tentatively, D is TRBD1 (6 bases). Germline CDR1 LGHNT, CDR2 FRNRAP. The CDR3 runs to 15 residues. Trimming stripped 1 base from V and 0 bases from J, with 9 bases between. The CDR3 reads CASGLGDTLNTEAFF. The DNA of the CDR3 is TGTGCTAGTGGTTTGGGGGACACCCTGAACACTGAAGCTTTCTTT.

This clone was seen a single time. The chain combines TRBV4-1 with TRBJ2-7; 11 bases align to TRBD2. Trimming removed 0 bases from V and 3 bases from J; junction bases left unmatched: 1. Germline assignment: CDR1 MGHRA and CDR2 YSYEKL. The CDR3 is 15 residues long. The CDR3 coding sequence is TGCGCCAGCAGCCAAGATGGGACTAGCGGCTACGAGCAGTACTTC. Encoded protein: CASSQDGTSGYEQYF.